This T cell receptor (beta chain) derives from a study of T cell responses to AZD1222 COVID-19 vaccine. This CDR3 spans 15 amino acids. Germline V gene data show CDR1 as SGHVS and CDR2 as FQNEAQ. The V gene end was trimmed by 5 bases and the J gene end by 0 bases; junction bases not matched to a gene: 6. This clone showed up just once. Generated by immunoSEQ multiplex PCR, the TCRdb table keeps only in-frame clones and is missing some. This table has about 99,000 clones, about nine tenths appearing once. This clonotype originated in an adult who received the MenACWY meningococcal vaccine as a control. The chain uses TRBV7-8 and TRBJ1-1, with 7 bases lining up with TRBD1. Specimen: peripheral blood, collected 28 days after the second dose of the MenACWY control vaccine. The CDR3 DNA reads TGTGCCAGCAGCCCACAACAGGGGATGAACACTGAAGCTTTCTTT. It yields the protein CASSPQQGMNTEAFF. The whole variable domain, filled in from reference TRBV7-8 and TRBJ1-1, reads GAGVSQSPRYKVAKRGQDVALRCDPISGHVSLFWYQQALGQGPEFLTYFQNEAQLDKSGLPSDRFFAERPEGSVSTLKIQRTQQEDSAVYLCASSPQQGMNTEAFFGQGTRLTVV.